This T cell receptor (beta chain) was found in a study of T cell changes during pregnancy in multiple sclerosis. Profiling relied on immunoSEQ multiplex PCR, and the TCRdb table lists in-frame clones only, not all of them. The sample comprises about 28,000 clones, 75% to 95% of which are singletons, and roughly 6.2% rests with the top ten. This CDR3 comprises 17 residues. Trimming took 4 bases from V and 6 from J; bases not matched to a gene: 16. CDR1 is ENHRY, CDR2 SYGVKD, per germline. This sequence was found in a female donor with multiple sclerosis, enrolled in a pregnancy study. The sample in question was CD8+ T cells from peripheral blood mononuclear cells, obtained before pregnancy. V and J are TRBV10-3 and TRBJ1-1; 8 nucleotides match TRBD1. Written as DNA, the CDR3 is TGTGCCATCAGTGTCTGGGATAAGACAGGGGATTTAGCTGAAGCTTTCTTT. Its protein is CAISVWDKTGDLAEAFF.